The 12 T cell receptor beta chains presented below share a single source sample, sequenced in a study of cytomegalovirus exposure and HLA in healthy donors. 13 Jbeta primers and 60 Vbeta primers were used for the PCR. TCRdb's copy holds only in-frame clones and misses some; the assay was immunoSEQ multiplex PCR. The sample records about 190,000 clones, less than 90% being singletons. The sequenced sample consisted of PBMCs. The receptors shown here come from a woman in her 30s in good health and CMV-seronegative.

The chain recombines TRBV2 with TRBJ2-7; perhaps TRBD2 as D (7 bases). CDR1 and CDR2 (germline): SNHLY, FYNNEI. The CDR3 covers 12 residues. With 5 bases removed from V and 9 bases from J, the gap between germline ends came to 14 bases. This CDR3 reads CASSYGRGGQYF. The DNA for the CDR3 is TGTGCCAGCAGTTATGGGAGGGGGGGGCAGTACTTC.

The V call is TRBV5-1, the J call TRBJ2-2; D remains unclear. The CDR3 covers 15 residues. Per the germline V gene, CDR1 is SGHRS and CDR2 is YFSETQ. Between the trimmed V and J ends, which lost 0 bases and 1 base, there was a span of 7 bases. For the CDR3, the DNA is TGCGCCAGCAGCTTGGAACCGAGGAACACCGGGGAGCTGTTTTTT. Residues: CASSLEPRNTGELFF.

In this sample, this clone turned up a few times. At the DNA level, this CDR3 is encoded by other sequences in the same sample as well. The CDR3 bases are TGTGCCAGCAGCTTAGGCGGAGGTTCCTACAATGAGCAGTTCTTC. Protein product: CASSLGGGSYNEQFF. The chain is built from TRBV11-2 and TRBJ2-1, with D maybe TRBD2 (5 bases). V was shortened by 1 base and J by 1 base, with 8 bases between the two germline ends. Looked up from germline, CDR1 is SGHAT and CDR2 is FQNNGV. The CDR3 runs 15 residues.

The V call is TRBV5-4, the J call TRBJ2-3; 8 bases align to TRBD1. Germline lookup yields CDR1 SGHNT and CDR2 YYREEE (reference sequence). Germline trimming cut 4 bases from V and 5 bases from J; bases unmatched to any gene: 15. This CDR3 spans 17 amino acids. The CDR3 DNA reads as TGTGCCAGCAGCACAGGACAGGGTACGGGGCTAGGAGATACGCAGTATTTT. The encoded protein is CASSTGQGTGLGDTQYF. The full variable domain, rest sourced from reference TRBV5-4 and TRBJ2-3, is ETGVTQSPTHLIKTRGQQVTLRCSSQSGHNTVSWYQQALGQGPQFIFQYYREEENGRGNFPPRFSGLQFPNYSSELNVNALELDDSALYLCASSTGQGTGLGDTQYFGPGTRLTVL.

This clone was seen a few times. The genes are TRBV19 and TRBJ2-3, with TRBD2 matching 10 bases. CDR1 is LNHDA and CDR2 is SQIVND in the germline V gene (reference sequence). The CDR3 is 12 amino acids. Germline trimming cut 6 bases from V and 12 bases from J; bases unmatched to any gene: 6. The CDR3 DNA reads as TGTGCCAGTAGACATGGACTAGCGGATCAGTATTTT. Translated, it gives CASRHGLADQYF.

This chain uses TRBV19 with TRBJ1-4; no clear D gene. Per germline, CDR1 LNHDA and CDR2 SQIVND (reference sequence). This CDR3 has 14 amino acids. V was cut by 7 bases and J by 7 bases, with 16 bases left in between. The CDR3 reads CASTPGGRAEKLFF. Here the CDR3 DNA reads TGTGCCAGTACCCCCGGCGGGAGGGCTGAAAAACTGTTTTTT.

This sequence joins TRBV6-5 and TRBJ1-6, with 10 bases that match TRBD1. V shed 3 bases and J 10 bases; nucleotides not matched to a gene: 6. Germline values: CDR1 MNHEY, CDR2 SVGAGI. This CDR3 region has 15 residues. The CDR3 sequence: CASSYAGTGESPLHF. CDR3 sequence (DNA): TGTGCCAGCAGTTATGCCGGGACAGGGGAGTCACCCCTCCACTTT.

The chain links TRBV20-1 to TRBJ1-2; 8 nucleotides agree with TRBD1. This CDR3 comprises 11 residues. Germline values: CDR1 DFQATT, CDR2 SNEGSKA (reference sequence). J was trimmed by 8 bases and V by 6 bases; bases with no gene match: 5. CDR3 residues: CSATGGLGYTF. The CDR3 coding sequence is TGCAGTGCCACAGGGGGTTTGGGCTACACCTTC.

The V gene is TRBV6-5, the J gene TRBJ2-5; D is possibly TRBD2 (6 bases). Trimming removed 6 bases at V and 3 bases at J, with 17 bases between. Looked up from germline, CDR1 is MNHEY and CDR2 is SVGAGI. CDR3 length equals 15 residues. The CDR3 loop reads CASRNWEDNEETQYF. The CDR3 nucleotides read TGTGCCAGCAGAAATTGGGAGGACAACGAAGAGACCCAGTACTTC.

The chain recombines TRBV4-1 with TRBJ2-7; possible D gene TRBD2, 6 bases. Germline assignment: CDR1 MGHRA and CDR2 YSYEKL. There are 14 residues in the CDR3. V dropped 4 bases and J dropped 3 bases, with 13 bases sitting between them. The CDR3 loop is CASSPRDLGYEQYF. Written as DNA, the CDR3 is TGCGCCAGCAGCCCGCGGGACTTAGGCTACGAGCAGTACTTC.

The chain couples TRBV7-8 to TRBJ2-7; the D is unclear. The CDR3 totals 13 residues. Germline V gives CDR1 SGHVS, CDR2 FQNEAQ. V lost 3 bases to trimming and J lost 7 bases, with 13 bases between them. The CDR3 here is CASSFRGSREQYF. DNA for the CDR3: TGTGCCAGCAGCTTCCGCGGATCGAGGGAGCAGTACTTC.

This chain uses TRBV27 with TRBJ2-7, with a weak D call TRBD2 (5 bases). CDR3 length: 14 amino acids. Per germline, CDR1 MNHEY and CDR2 SMNVEV (reference sequence). Trimming took off 5 bases at V and 6 bases at J, with 17 bases between the two ends. For the CDR3, the DNA is TGTGCCAGCAGTCCCCGGGGAAAAGGAGGCGAGCAGTACTTC. Translated: CASSPRGKGGEQYF.